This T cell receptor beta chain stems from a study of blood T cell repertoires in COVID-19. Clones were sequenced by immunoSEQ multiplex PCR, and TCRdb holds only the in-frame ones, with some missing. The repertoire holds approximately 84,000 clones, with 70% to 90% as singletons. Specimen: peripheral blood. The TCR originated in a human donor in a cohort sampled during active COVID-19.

The CDR3 sequence: CASSAGLAGGNFYNEQFF. The CDR3 bases are TGTGCCAGCAGTGCGGGACTAGCGGGAGGGAACTTCTACAATGAGCAGTTCTTC. The V and J genes are TRBV28 and TRBJ2-1, with 16 positions matching TRBD2. Trimming removed 5 bases from V and 3 bases from J; junction bases left unmatched: 7. The CDR3 loop spans 18 amino acids. Per germline, CDR1 MDHEN and CDR2 SYDVKM.